This TCR beta chain is drawn from a study of blood T cell repertoires in COVID-19. Study-level background: Collection of acute and convalescent COVID-19 samples took place in the United States, Italy and Spain.

Participants came from 20 to 25 US areas, aged roughly 18 to 89 years. Donors were grouped by their self-reported clinical history. As processed by the authors: From reference gene primer amplification, estimates of nucleated cell counts were derived. Repertoires were generated with immunoSEQ multiplex PCR, while TCRdb's copy carries only in-frame clones and drops some. That table is the source of V, J and clone size, and D and trimming were worked out from the DNA. The sample lists about 230,000 clones; 86% were seen once. CDR3 length: 14 residues. The V gene lost 1 base and the J gene lost 10 bases, with 17 bases spanning the gap.

The receptor's source is a woman between 50 and 59 years old in a cohort exposed to, infected with or recovered from COVID-19 (not recorded which). V gene TRBV5-3 combines with J gene TRBJ1-1; D call uncertain. TRBV5-3 is given ORF status, its function remaining uncertain. Sequencing input: PBMCs or T cells enriched from blood (not recorded which). CDR3 DNA sequence: TGTGCCAGAAGCTTGATTCACCGGGGAGAAGTAGCTTTCTTT. This sequence encodes CARSLIHRGEVAFF.